This T cell receptor (beta chain) was documented in a study of identical twins (dated by TCRdb to 2016 to 2017). Some background on the complete study: To test whether fetal clonotypes persist, this study deep-sequenced TCR alpha and beta repertoires from monozygotic twins, from unrelated adults of various ages, and from cord blood. To rule out contamination, the twin experiments were replicated at different times with different library preparation protocols.

Only healthy Caucasian donors were included. The twin cohort comprised three pairs of female monozygotic twins, all aged roughly 18 to 30 years. CD4+ and CD8+ T cell populations were isolated with positive isolation kits from Invitrogen. V is reduced by 6 bases and J by 4 bases, leaving a spacing of 12 bases between them. Reading from cysteine to phenylalanine, the CDR3 counts 13 amino acids. Only the CDR3 portion is preserved as DNA: 39 bases, with reading frame beginning at the first base. Points the paper makes about the study in general: Zero-insertion analyses could be partly confounded by invariant T cells such as MAIT and iNKT, though diverse VJ usage argued against such confounding for most clonotypes. In beta out-of-frame sequences, excess twin sharing was weaker, because having fewer shared sequences lowered the signal-to-noise ratio. Out-of-frame TCR alpha sequences shared between twins showed an excess of low generation-probability sequences compared with coincidental sharing between unrelated individuals. Fewer insertions were carried by abundant cord blood beta clonotypes; a weaker similar trend was observed in young adult naive repertoires, while no such trend was observed in memory repertoires. Out-of-frame TCR alpha sharing in monozygotic twins was systematically underestimated by recombination models, whereas sharing between unrelated individuals was in agreement with the recombination models. Because the same donors could not be followed over many years, conclusions were based on cross-sectional statistical analysis.

Receptor libraries were prepared by 5' RACE. The listed sequencing device is Illumina HiSeq 2000. A universal primer binding site was introduced by template switching, and a unique molecular identifier was present in the final cDNA, enabling accurate counting of TCR cDNA molecules. First-strand cDNA for TCR alpha and beta chains was synthesized from specific primers in the conserved constant-segment region. Each cDNA library was double barcoded, with a SMART-Mk sample barcode plus Illumina barcodes, to control for contamination. TruSeq adapter sequences along with Illumina sample barcodes were introduced in two successive PCR steps. Sequencing of the TCR alpha and beta cDNA libraries was done on the Illumina HiSeq platform using custom primers. Regarding the original processing steps: MiGEC was used to process raw reads and extract unique molecular identifiers, and MiXCR was used to find CDR3 positions. For each individual, recombination models were inferred using an EM algorithm with the repgenHMM and IGoR tools. The analysis of shared clonotypes was done with the tcR package in R, with sharing normalized by the product of cloneset sizes. Out-of-frame nonproductive sequences were analyzed to study raw recombination free of thymic and clonal selection effects. TCRdb passed the public sequencing reads through fastp at Q25 and MiXCR, retaining productive beta sequences. Rows are combined by CDR3 protein, so each entry shows the most common genes and DNA. It is TCRdb's table, rather than the study itself, that gives the V and J calls and clone size. Here the sample has around 470,000 distinct CDR3 sequences; 12% to 15% occur a single time. Around 0.52% of the sample belongs to the ten largest clones.

About this clonotype itself: It lacks a known antigen. No quality values exist for individual bases; no much larger clone is one base distant.

These data were likewise used in another study, on yellow fever vaccine responses in identical twins. The second publication reports: According to the authors, in identical twins the way T cells responded to vaccination appeared partly convergent and partly personalized. In the study, vaccine-responding T cell clones were precisely tracked in identical twins.

Sequencing was carried out using CD4+ T cells sorted from blood. This TCR came from a woman younger than 35 in good health. This chain joins TRBV12-3 or TRBV12-4 to TRBJ2-5; the D gene is possibly TRBD1, with 5 bases matching. The CDR3 reads CASSPKGRETQYF. The DNA reads TGTGCCAGCAGCCCGAAGGGGCGAGAGACCCAGTACTTC.